The rows below give T cell receptor beta chains drawn from one sample of a study of T cells in Graves' hyperthyroidism and ophthalmopathy. Each CDR3 protein is one row after TCRdb ran MiXCR on the multiplex PCR reads. This repertoire shows over 350,000 distinct CDR3 sequences, over 12% found once; its top ten account for 28%. Sequences were obtained from blood. Source of these receptors: a man aged 50-60 years with Graves' ophthalmopathy. Each CDR3 is given with its conserved first and last residue. Fields, in order: D gene, CDR3 length, V gene, clone size, J gene, CDR3 protein, CDR3 DNA. The D gene is left open where the match is weak. Size values are once, few and many counts, or a class for expanded clones, and some rows have none.

>.|18|TRBV15|many|TRBJ1-5
CATSRDLRSRGSNQPQHF
TGTGCCACCAGCAGAGACCTTCGGTCCAGGGGAAGCAATCAGCCCCAGCATTTT
>.|14|TRBV11-3|.|TRBJ2-1
CASSSRTRRNEQFF
TGTGCCAGCAGCTCACGGACCAGGAGGAATGAGCAGTTCTTC
>TRBD2|15|TRBV27|.|TRBJ2-5
CASRPGTRVRETQYF
TGTGCCAGCAGACCCGGGACTAGAGTAAGGGAGACCCAGTACTTC
>.|15|TRBV20-1|many|TRBJ2-5
CSASVGTGSKETQYF
TGCAGTGCTAGCGTCGGGACGGGGTCCAAAGAGACCCAGTACTTC
>.|12|TRBV30|many|TRBJ2-7
CAWNRATYEQYF
TGTGCCTGGAACAGGGCGACCTACGAGCAGTACTTC
>TRBD2|17|TRBV7-9|few|TRBJ2-1
CASSFGGLAGTYNEQFF
TGTGCCAGCAGCTTCGGTGGGCTAGCGGGAACCTACAATGAGCAGTTCTTC
>.|14|TRBV20-1|few|TRBJ1-3
CSALGALSGNTIYF
TGCAGTGCCCTGGGGGCACTCTCTGGAAACACCATATATTTT
>TRBD1|19|TRBV11-2|many|TRBJ2-3
CASSSHPGQGTFGADTQYF
TGTGCCAGCAGCTCTCACCCGGGACAGGGCACTTTTGGGGCAGATACGCAGTATTTT
>TRBD1|15|TRBV28|many|TRBJ2-5
CASSSQQGLGETQYF
TGTGCCAGCAGTTCCCAACAGGGGTTGGGGGAGACCCAGTACTTC
>.|13|TRBV19|.|TRBJ1-5
CASTGGEVQPQHF
TGTGCCAGTACGGGGGGCGAGGTTCAGCCCCAGCATTTT
>TRBD1|16|TRBV19|.|TRBJ2-3
CASSTRDRGRPDTQYF
TGTGCCAGTAGTACCCGGGACAGGGGTCGGCCAGATACGCAGTATTTT
>.|13|TRBV29-1|many|TRBJ1-2
CSVGYRGDYGYTF
TGCAGCGTTGGTTACAGAGGGGACTATGGCTACACCTTC
>.|15|TRBV18|many|TRBJ2-7
CASSPGETLAYEQYF
TGTGCCAGCTCACCAGGAGAGACACTAGCCTACGAGCAGTACTTC
>.|13|TRBV29-1|many|TRBJ2-1
CSVARDHLNEQFF
TGCAGCGTTGCTCGGGACCACTTAAATGAGCAGTTCTTC
>.|17|TRBV4-1|many|TRBJ2-7
CASSQEQSGVASYEQYF
TGCGCCAGCAGCCAAGAACAATCAGGCGTAGCCTCCTACGAGCAGTACTTC
>.|13|TRBV20-1|many|TRBJ2-3
CSAAFPGADTQYF
TGCAGTGCCGCCTTCCCGGGAGCAGATACGCAGTATTTT
>.|15|TRBV27|many|TRBJ1-1
CASSLRFNGGTEAFF
TGTGCCAGCAGTTTAAGGTTCAACGGCGGAACTGAAGCTTTCTTT
>TRBD1|14|TRBV12-3/TRBV12-4|many|TRBJ1-2
CASSSGTGGYGYTF
TGTGCCAGCAGTTCAGGGACAGGAGGATATGGCTACACCTTC
>.|17|TRBV27|many|TRBJ2-3
CASSLFKVAQFTDTQYF
TGTGCCAGCAGTTTATTCAAGGTAGCCCAGTTCACAGATACGCAGTATTTT
>TRBD2|15|TRBV7-9|many|TRBJ2-3
CASSSGLGFTHTQYF
TGTGCCAGCAGCTCGGGACTAGGCTTCACACATACGCAGTATTTT
>TRBD1|14|TRBV6-5|many|TRBJ2-5
CASSYWDSQETQYF
TGTGCCAGCAGTTACTGGGACAGCCAAGAGACCCAGTACTTC
>.|14|TRBV15|many|TRBJ2-1
CATSRDPLDKEQFF
TGTGCCACCAGCAGAGATCCCCTAGACAAAGAGCAGTTCTTC
>TRBD2|16|TRBV24-1|many|TRBJ2-1
CATSDLGSGITNEQFF
TGTGCCACCAGTGATTTGGGTAGCGGGATTACCAATGAGCAGTTCTTC
>TRBD2|13|TRBV11-2|many|TRBJ2-7
CASSPAGPGEQYF
TGTGCCAGCAGCCCAGCGGGACCTGGAGAGCAGTACTTC
>.|14|TRBV20-1|few|TRBJ2-2
CSAGMGGATGELFF
TGCAGTGCGGGAATGGGGGGTGCCACCGGGGAGCTGTTTTTT
>TRBD1|14|TRBV3-1|.|TRBJ2-7
CASIKDRVTYEQYF
TGTGCCAGCATCAAGGACAGGGTTACCTACGAGCAGTACTTC
>TRBD2|14|TRBV30|many|TRBJ2-1
CAWSVPGRGAMQFF
TGTGCCTGGAGTGTACCCGGGCGGGGGGCCATGCAGTTCTTC
>TRBD1|15|TRBV19|.|TRBJ2-2
CASRRTGGDTGELFF
TGTGCCAGTAGGAGAACAGGGGGCGACACCGGGGAGCTGTTTTTT
>TRBD1|18|TRBV6-2/TRBV6-3|.|TRBJ2-2
CASRLYPGTGLNTGELFF
TGTGCCAGCAGACTATATCCCGGGACAGGCCTAAACACCGGGGAGCTGTTTTTT
>.|15|TRBV7-2|many|TRBJ1-5
CASSPQSGPNQPQHF
TGTGCCAGCAGCCCCCAGTCCGGGCCGAATCAGCCCCAGCATTTT
>.|14|TRBV18|.|TRBJ2-7
CASSPSINRDEQYF
TGTGCCAGCTCACCGTCAATTAACAGGGACGAGCAGTACTTC
>.|15|TRBV6-1|many|TRBJ2-5
CASSEARGDQETQYF
TGTGCCAGCAGTGAAGCGAGAGGTGATCAAGAGACCCAGTACTTC
>TRBD2|15|TRBV7-7|many|TRBJ2-1
CASSRTSGRAGEQFF
TGTGCTAGCAGCCGGACTAGCGGGAGGGCCGGTGAGCAGTTCTTC
>.|16|TRBV6-1|.|TRBJ2-1
CASSSIARSSYNEQFF
TGTGCCAGCAGCAGCATAGCGCGAAGCTCCTACAATGAGCAGTTCTTC
>TRBD2|18|TRBV13|few|TRBJ2-1
CASSARERERFFYNEQFF
TGTGCCAGCAGCGCCCGGGAGCGGGAGCGGTTCTTCTACAATGAGCAGTTCTTC
>TRBD2|16|TRBV20-1|many|TRBJ2-1
CSAPTRLAGGDNEQFF
TGCAGTGCTCCAACACGACTAGCGGGAGGCGACAATGAGCAGTTCTTC
>.|14|TRBV20-1|many|TRBJ1-1
CSARKGPRDTEAFF
TGCAGTGCTAGAAAGGGGCCTAGGGACACTGAAGCTTTCTTT
>TRBD2|16|TRBV19|few|TRBJ2-5
CASSITASGIQETQYF
TGTGCCAGTAGTATAACGGCTAGCGGGATACAAGAGACCCAGTACTTC
>.|11|TRBV19|few|TRBJ1-5
CASSAGDPQHF
TGTGCCAGTAGTGCGGGGGATCCCCAGCATTTT
>TRBD2|16|TRBV6-5|.|TRBJ2-2
CASSYDLAANTGELFF
TGTGCCAGCAGTTACGACCTAGCGGCGAACACCGGGGAGCTGTTTTTT
>TRBD2|18|TRBV5-1|.|TRBJ2-4
CASSLGLAGGLAKNIQYF
TGCGCCAGCAGCTTGGGACTAGCGGGAGGGCTAGCCAAAAACATTCAGTACTTC
>.|16|TRBV7-3|many|TRBJ2-2
CASSPTGLRDTGELFF
TGTGCCAGCAGCCCGACGGGCCTGAGGGACACCGGGGAGCTGTTTTTT
>TRBD1|13|TRBV25-1|.|TRBJ1-2
CAIGRTGRYGYTF
TGTGCCATCGGAAGGACAGGGCGCTATGGCTACACCTTC
>TRBD1|15|TRBV25-1|few|TRBJ1-4
CASSDYRGANEKLFF
TGTGCCAGCAGTGACTACAGGGGTGCTAATGAAAAACTGTTTTTT
>TRBD1|14|TRBV5-1|many|TRBJ2-1
CASRDRGRNFEQFF
TGCGCCAGCCGCGACAGGGGGCGTAATTTTGAGCAGTTCTTC
>.|23|TRBV11-3|.|TRBJ2-2
CASSDTGSRDTQYFGPGPGELFF
.